One sample yielded the 15 T cell receptor beta chains listed below, sequenced in a study of blood T cell repertoires in COVID-19. Data came from immunoSEQ multiplex PCR; TCRdb stores just in-frame clones and leaves some out. The sample shows some 140,000 clones, 70% to 90% of them seen only once. The sequenced sample was peripheral blood. The source of these receptors is a man between 60 and 75 years old with COVID-19, enrolled during active disease.

DNA of the CDR3: TGTGCCAGCAGTCAACAGGGGGCAAGGTCACCCCTCCACTTT. The encoded protein is CASSQQGARSPLHF. The V gene is TRBV7-3, the J gene TRBJ1-6; 9 nucleotides agree with TRBD1. Germline assignment: CDR1 SGHTA and CDR2 FQGTGA. The CDR3 is 14 residues long. V dropped 6 bases and J dropped 10; count of bases not matched to a gene: 7. Variable domain in full (rest from reference TRBV7-3 and TRBJ1-6): GAGVSQTPSNKVTEKGKYVELRCDPISGHTALYWYRQSLGQGPEFLIYFQGTGAADDSGLPNDRFFAVRPEGSVSTLKIQRTERGDSAVYLCASSQQGARSPLHFGNGTRLTVT.

The chain has TRBV5-4 and TRBJ1-2; a weak D match, TRBD1 (6 bases). This CDR3 is built from 13 residues. Looked up from germline, CDR1 is SGHNT and CDR2 is YYREEE (reference sequence). The V end was cut by 4 bases, the J end by 8 bases, with 15 bases between. CDR3 DNA: TGTGCCAGCAGCCAGACAGGCGCGGGCGGCTACACCTTC. It specifies CASSQTGAGGYTF.

The rearrangement uses TRBV9 and TRBJ2-1; D may be TRBD2 (6 bases). The V gene lost 2 bases and the J gene lost 5 bases, with 20 bases spanning the gap. In germline, CDR1 is SGDLS, CDR2 YYNGEE. This CDR3 spans 17 amino acids. The CDR3 loop is CASSVGPTRGENNEQFF. The DNA of the CDR3 is TGTGCCAGCAGCGTCGGACCCACCCGCGGGGAGAACAATGAGCAGTTCTTC.

The V gene is TRBV4-2, the J gene TRBJ2-1, with D tentatively TRBD2 (6 bases). The V gene's germline CDR1 is LGHNA and CDR2 YNFKEQ. The CDR3 totals 13 residues. V dropped 2 bases and J dropped 12 bases, with 14 bases sitting between them. The CDR3 region is CASSQRWLAAQFF. DNA for the CDR3: TGTGCCAGCAGCCAACGTTGGTTAGCGGCGCAGTTCTTC.

The chain combines TRBV7-2 with TRBJ2-7; 13 bases are a match to TRBD2. The CDR3 has 15 residues. Germline CDR1 SGHTA, CDR2 FQGNSA. The junction had 4 bases not matched to a gene; V was cut back by 4 bases and J by 4 bases. CDR3 in amino acids: CASSSGLAGKYEQYF. The CDR3 nucleotides are TGTGCCAGCAGCTCGGGACTAGCGGGAAAATACGAGCAGTACTTC.

The genes are TRBV18 and TRBJ1-2; TRBD1 matches at 8 bases. The J segment lost 2 bases and the V segment lost 3 bases, leaving 2 bases of the junction unmatched. The CDR3 has 14 amino acids. Germline CDR1 and CDR2: KGHSH and LQKENI. CDR3 coding DNA: TGTGCCAGCTCACCGGACAGGGAAAACTATGGCTACACCTTC. It is translated as CASSPDRENYGYTF.

CDR3 DNA: TGTGCCAGCAGCCCCCGGTCTAGCGGGAGCTCGGGTACGCAGTATTTT. It yields the protein CASSPRSSGSSGTQYF. The chain has TRBV11-2 and TRBJ2-3, with 10 bases that match TRBD2. CDR1 and CDR2 from the germline V gene are SGHAT and FQNNGV. V lost 5 bases to trimming and J lost 8 bases; unmatched junction nucleotides: 13. The CDR3 runs 16 residues.

The V gene is TRBV7-8, the J gene TRBJ1-6, with TRBD1 matching over 7 bases. V dropped 3 bases and J dropped 7; count of bases not matched to a gene: 3. CDR1 and CDR2 from the germline V gene are SGHVS and FQNEAQ. The CDR3 extends over 14 amino acids. DNA of the CDR3: TGTGCCAGCAGCTTGGGACAGCAGAATTCACCCCTCCACTTT. Its translation: CASSLGQQNSPLHF.

In its sample, this clone was seen once. This rearrangement joins TRBV7-2 to TRBJ1-5; 7 bases line up with TRBD1. With V trimmed by 5 bases and J by 2 bases, 6 bases remained unmatched. The CDR3 sequence is 15 residues long. The germline V gene has CDR1 SGHTA and CDR2 FQGNSA. In DNA form, the CDR3 reads TGTGCCAGCAGCCTCACAGGGGTTGGCAATCAGCCCCAGCATTTT. Amino acid sequence: CASSLTGVGNQPQHF.

This clone was seen only once. This chain connects TRBV9 to TRBJ1-1, with TRBD1 matching 7 bases. J was trimmed by 0 bases and V by 2 bases; bases with no gene match: 7. This CDR3 has 16 residues. Germline CDR1 is SGDLS and CDR2 is YYNGEE. In DNA form, the CDR3 reads TGTGCCAGCAGCGTGGAGGGGGCGGGTTTGAACACTGAAGCTTTCTTT. It codes for CASSVEGAGLNTEAFF.

The chain recombines TRBV27 with TRBJ1-1, with TRBD1 identical over 8 bases. CDR1 and CDR2 (germline): MNHEY, SMNVEV (reference sequence). The CDR3 contains 15 residues. Trimming removed 3 bases from V and 7 bases from J; junction bases left unmatched: 10. CDR3 sequence: CASSFIGQGANEAFF. CDR3 nucleotide sequence: TGTGCCAGCAGTTTTATAGGACAGGGCGCTAATGAAGCTTTCTTT.

This chain uses TRBV18 with TRBJ2-7; no definite D call. The CDR3 contains 13 residues. Germline V gives CDR1 KGHSH, CDR2 LQKENI. The V gene lost 3 bases and the J gene lost 6 bases, with 12 bases spanning the gap. CDR3 nucleotides: TGTGCCAGCTCACCCATCACTTCGGGCGAGCAGTACTTC. It specifies CASSPITSGEQYF.

This chain links TRBV7-9 with TRBJ1-2; 7 nucleotides line up with TRBD1. This CDR3 region has 13 residues. The V gene end was trimmed by 2 bases and the J gene end by 3 bases; junction bases not matched to a gene: 0. The germline V gene encodes CDR1 SEHNR and CDR2 FQNEAQ (reference sequence). CDR3 coding DNA: TGTGCCAGCAGCTTAACAGGGGACTATGGCTACACCTTC. Amino acids: CASSLTGDYGYTF.

This clone was seen once. V and J are TRBV6-6 and TRBJ2-7; tentative D call: TRBD1 (5 bases). Germline CDR1 MNHNY, CDR2 SVGAGI (reference sequence). The length of the CDR3 is 13 residues. Trimming pared 3 bases from V and 2 bases from J, leaving 8 bases between. The CDR3 DNA reads TGTGCCAGCAGTTATGACAGAGCCTACGAGCAGTACTTC. Translation: CASSYDRAYEQYF.

This clone was detected only a few times. The V and J genes are TRBV24-1 and TRBJ2-2, with D unresolved. The CDR3 has 12 amino acids. Germline V lookup: CDR1 KGHDR, CDR2 SFDVKD. V shed 4 bases and J shed 5 bases, with 4 bases lying between them. The CDR3 is CATSERTGELFF. In DNA, the CDR3 is TGTGCCACCAGTGAACGGACCGGGGAGCTGTTTTTT.